A selection of T cell receptor beta chains follows, all from one sample in a study of PD-1 blockade in mismatch repair-deficient tumors. The table came from immunoSEQ multiplex PCR; TCRdb's copy has only in-frame clones and leaves some out. The sample holds about 34,000 clones, 65% to 85% seen once. The source material was PBMCs, sampled approximately 6 weeks after starting pembrolizumab. The receptor set was obtained from an adult with mismatch repair-deficient cancer. The conserved cysteine and the conserved F or W are not part of the CDR3 here. The order of the fields is CDR3 length, D gene, V gene, clone size, J gene, CDR3 protein. D genes are given only for firm matches. Size values are once, few and many counts, or a class for expanded clones, and some rows have none.

15	NA	TRBV4-1	NA	TRBJ1-4	ASSQVGGWAMIEKLF
14	NA	TRBV5-1	NA	TRBJ2-6	ASSTGQGGSANVLT
12	NA	TRBV2	NA	TRBJ2-7	ASSVGGYSYEQY
12	NA	TRBV30	NA	TRBJ1-1	AQNRFGGDTEAF
11	NA	TRBV29-1	NA	TRBJ2-2	SVGRATTGELF
13	TRBD1	TRBV2	NA	TRBJ1-5	ASSPRTGSNQPQH
15	TRBD2	TRBV5-1	NA	TRBJ2-6	ASSPNPAGAGANVLT
14	NA	TRBV28	NA	TRBJ1-5	ASSLLQGYGNQPQH
14	NA	TRBV27	NA	TRBJ1-5	ASSPLGGMGNQPQH
14	NA	TRBV28	NA	TRBJ1-4	ASSLHQGNANEKLF
14	NA	TRBV6-1	NA	TRBJ1-5	ASSEVFGQINQPQH
13	NA	TRBV11-3	NA	TRBJ2-7	ASSAYSSGNYEQY
18	TRBD1	TRBV5-4	NA	TRBJ2-6	ASSLSHPGGSVYGANVLT
15	NA	TRBV6-1	once	TRBJ1-4	ASSEPKGYATNEKLF
11	TRBD1	TRBV29-1	few	TRBJ1-2	SVRTGGTYGYT
14	TRBD1	TRBV28	NA	TRBJ2-7	ASSPMSGRGQYEQY
12	TRBD2	TRBV7-2	NA	TRBJ2-7	ASSLGRGAYEQY
10	NA	TRBV2	NA	TRBJ1-5	ASSVSGVAQH
11	TRBD1	TRBV5-4	NA	TRBJ1-2	ASSFGQGLGYT
15	TRBD2	TRBV9	NA	TRBJ2-3	ASSVAPLAGALDTQY
14	TRBD2	TRBV7-3	NA	TRBJ2-1	ASSSVQGLDHNEQF
15	TRBD1	TRBV19	NA	TRBJ1-1	ASTTTNWGQTFTEAF
13	NA	TRBV4-1	once	TRBJ1-5	ASSQPGDAYQPQH
13	NA	TRBV5-1	NA	TRBJ2-3	ASSPINFGTDTQY
14	NA	TRBV10-3	NA	TRBJ2-1	AISESKGSSYNEQF
12	TRBD2	TRBV7-3	NA	TRBJ2-5	ASSLAGGGETQY
13	TRBD1	TRBV6-6	NA	TRBJ1-5	ASSYSGGVYQPQH
13	NA	TRBV19	NA	TRBJ2-3	ASSIQGLSTDTQY
14	NA	TRBV2	NA	TRBJ1-4	ASTLASGSTNEKLF
17	TRBD2	TRBV15	NA	TRBJ2-1	ATSVAILAGEVRANERF
13	NA	TRBV5-6	few	TRBJ2-7	ASSLLNIQTYEQY
16	TRBD1	TRBV7-3	NA	TRBJ2-6	ASSSWGQGAPGANVLT